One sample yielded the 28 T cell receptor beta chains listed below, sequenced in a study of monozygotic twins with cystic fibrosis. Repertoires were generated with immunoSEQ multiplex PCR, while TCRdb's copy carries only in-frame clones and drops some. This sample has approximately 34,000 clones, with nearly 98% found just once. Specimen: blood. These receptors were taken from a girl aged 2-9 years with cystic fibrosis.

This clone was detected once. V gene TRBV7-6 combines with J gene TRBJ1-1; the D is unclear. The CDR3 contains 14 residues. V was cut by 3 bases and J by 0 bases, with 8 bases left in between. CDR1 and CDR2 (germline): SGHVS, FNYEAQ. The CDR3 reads CASSFVGLNTEAFF. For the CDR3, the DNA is TGTGCCAGCAGCTTCGTGGGGTTGAACACTGAAGCTTTCTTT.

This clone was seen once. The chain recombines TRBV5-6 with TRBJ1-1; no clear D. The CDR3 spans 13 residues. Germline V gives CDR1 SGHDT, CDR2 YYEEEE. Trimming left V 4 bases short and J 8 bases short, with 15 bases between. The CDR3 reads CASSPWVGTEAFF. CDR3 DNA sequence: TGTGCCAGCAGCCCTTGGGTGGGTACAGAAGCTTTCTTT.

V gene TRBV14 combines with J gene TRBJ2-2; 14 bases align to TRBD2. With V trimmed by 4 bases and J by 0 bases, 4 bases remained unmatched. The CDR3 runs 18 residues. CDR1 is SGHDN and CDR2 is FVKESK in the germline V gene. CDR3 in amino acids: CASSLGLAGGTNTGELFF. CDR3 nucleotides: TGTGCCAGCAGCCTCGGACTAGCGGGAGGTACGAACACCGGGGAGCTGTTTTTT.

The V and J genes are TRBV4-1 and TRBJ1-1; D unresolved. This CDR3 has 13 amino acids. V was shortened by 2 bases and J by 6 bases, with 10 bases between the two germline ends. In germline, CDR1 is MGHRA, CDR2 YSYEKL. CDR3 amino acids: CASSQPSFSEAFF. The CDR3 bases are TGCGCCAGCAGCCAACCCTCTTTCTCTGAAGCTTTCTTT.

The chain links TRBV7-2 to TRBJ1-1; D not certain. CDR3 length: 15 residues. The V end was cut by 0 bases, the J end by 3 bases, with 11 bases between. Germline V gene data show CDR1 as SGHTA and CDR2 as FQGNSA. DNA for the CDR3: TGTGCCAGCAGCTTAGCTGGGGTTTCTCACACTGAAGCTTTCTTT. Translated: CASSLAGVSHTEAFF.

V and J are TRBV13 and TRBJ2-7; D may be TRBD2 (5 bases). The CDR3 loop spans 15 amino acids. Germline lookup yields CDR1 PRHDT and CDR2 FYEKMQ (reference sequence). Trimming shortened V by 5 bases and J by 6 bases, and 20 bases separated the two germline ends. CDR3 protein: CASSTTAVRPLEQYF. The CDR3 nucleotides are TGTGCCAGCAGCACCACAGCGGTAAGACCTCTCGAGCAGTACTTC.

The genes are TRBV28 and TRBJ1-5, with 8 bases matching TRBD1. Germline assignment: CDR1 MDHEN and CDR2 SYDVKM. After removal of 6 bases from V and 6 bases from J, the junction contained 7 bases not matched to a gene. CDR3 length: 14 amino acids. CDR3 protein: CASRPTGGGQPQHF. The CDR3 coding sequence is TGTGCCAGCAGACCTACAGGGGGAGGTCAGCCCCAGCATTTT.

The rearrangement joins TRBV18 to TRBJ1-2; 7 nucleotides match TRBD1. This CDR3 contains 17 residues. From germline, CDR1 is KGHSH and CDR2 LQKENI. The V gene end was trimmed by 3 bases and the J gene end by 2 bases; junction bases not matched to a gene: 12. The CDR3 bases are TGTGCCAGCTCACCGCTCTCTGGACAGGTAGCCAACTATGGCTACACCTTC. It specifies CASSPLSGQVANYGYTF.

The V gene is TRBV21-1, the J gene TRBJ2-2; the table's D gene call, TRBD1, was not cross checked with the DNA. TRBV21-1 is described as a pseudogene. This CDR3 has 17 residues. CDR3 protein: CASSSMQYTGLTGELFF. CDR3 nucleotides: TGTGCCAGCAGCTCCATGCAGTACACAGGCTTGACCGGGGAGCTGTTTTTT.

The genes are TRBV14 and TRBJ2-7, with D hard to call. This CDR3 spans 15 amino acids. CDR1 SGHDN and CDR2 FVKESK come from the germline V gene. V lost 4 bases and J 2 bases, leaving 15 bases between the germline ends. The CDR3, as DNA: TGTGCCAGCAGCCTCTTTAGCACATCGGCCTACGAGCAGTACTTC. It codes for CASSLFSTSAYEQYF.

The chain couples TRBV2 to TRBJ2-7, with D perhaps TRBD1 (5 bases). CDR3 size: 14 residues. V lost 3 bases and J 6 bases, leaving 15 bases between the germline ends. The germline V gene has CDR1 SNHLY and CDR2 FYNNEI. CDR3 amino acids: CASSESSRGSEQYF. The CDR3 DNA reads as TGTGCCAGCAGTGAGTCCTCTAGGGGCTCCGAGCAGTACTTC. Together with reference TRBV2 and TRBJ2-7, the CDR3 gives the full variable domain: EPEVTQTPSHQVTQMGQEVILRCVPISNHLYFYWYRQILGQKVEFLVSFYNNEISEKSEIFDDQFSVERPDGSNFTLKIRSTKLEDSAMYFCASSESSRGSEQYFGPGTRLTVT.

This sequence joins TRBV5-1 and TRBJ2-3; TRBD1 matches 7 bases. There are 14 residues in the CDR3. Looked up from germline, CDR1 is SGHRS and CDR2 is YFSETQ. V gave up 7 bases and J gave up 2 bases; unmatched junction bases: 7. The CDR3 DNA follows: TGCGCCAGCGACCGGGACAGAGTCACAGATACGCAGTATTTT. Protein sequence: CASDRDRVTDTQYF.

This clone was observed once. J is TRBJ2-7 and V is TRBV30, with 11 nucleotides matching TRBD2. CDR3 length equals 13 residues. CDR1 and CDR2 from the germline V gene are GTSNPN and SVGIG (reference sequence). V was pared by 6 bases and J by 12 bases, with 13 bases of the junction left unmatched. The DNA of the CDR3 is TGTGCCTGCCCGACTAGCGGGACTACCTCCGGGTACTTC. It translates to CACPTSGTTSGYF.

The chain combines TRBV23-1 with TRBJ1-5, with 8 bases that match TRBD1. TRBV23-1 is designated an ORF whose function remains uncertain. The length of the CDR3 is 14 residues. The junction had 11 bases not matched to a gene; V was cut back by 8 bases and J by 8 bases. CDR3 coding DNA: TGCGCCAGCGGCCCGACAGGGGCCAGAAAGCCCCAGCATTTT. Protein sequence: CASGPTGARKPQHF.

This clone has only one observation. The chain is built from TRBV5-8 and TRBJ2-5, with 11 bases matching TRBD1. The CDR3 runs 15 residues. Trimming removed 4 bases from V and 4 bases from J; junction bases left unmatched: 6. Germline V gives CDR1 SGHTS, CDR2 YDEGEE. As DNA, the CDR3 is TGTGCCAGCAGCAAGGACAGGGGGCCGGGAGAGACCCAGTACTTC. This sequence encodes CASSKDRGPGETQYF.

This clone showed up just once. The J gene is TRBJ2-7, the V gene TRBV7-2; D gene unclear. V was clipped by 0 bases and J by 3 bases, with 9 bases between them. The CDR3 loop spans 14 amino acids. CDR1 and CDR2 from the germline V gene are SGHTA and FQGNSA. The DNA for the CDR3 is TGTGCCAGCAGCTTAGCGCTGGCTAGCTACGAGCAGTACTTC. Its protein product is CASSLALASYEQYF.

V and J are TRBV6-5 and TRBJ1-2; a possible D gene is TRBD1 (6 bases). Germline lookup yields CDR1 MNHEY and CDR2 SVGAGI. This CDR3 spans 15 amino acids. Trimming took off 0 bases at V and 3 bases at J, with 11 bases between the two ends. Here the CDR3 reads CASSYSTGLDYGYTF. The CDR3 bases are TGTGCCAGCAGTTACTCGACAGGTTTAGACTATGGCTACACCTTC.

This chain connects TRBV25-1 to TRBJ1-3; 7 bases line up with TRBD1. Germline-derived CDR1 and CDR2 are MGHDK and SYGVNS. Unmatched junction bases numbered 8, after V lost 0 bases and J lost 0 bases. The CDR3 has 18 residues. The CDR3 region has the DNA TGTGCCAGCAGTGAATACCTGCCGGCAGGGGGCTCTGGAAACACCATATATTTT. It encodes CASSEYLPAGGSGNTIYF. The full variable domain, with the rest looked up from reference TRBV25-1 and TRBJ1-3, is EADIYQTPRYLVIGTGKKITLECSQTMGHDKMYWYQQDPGMELHLIHYSYGVNSTEKGDLSSESTVSRIRTEHFPLTLESARPSHTSQYLCASSEYLPAGGSGNTIYFGEGSWLTVV.

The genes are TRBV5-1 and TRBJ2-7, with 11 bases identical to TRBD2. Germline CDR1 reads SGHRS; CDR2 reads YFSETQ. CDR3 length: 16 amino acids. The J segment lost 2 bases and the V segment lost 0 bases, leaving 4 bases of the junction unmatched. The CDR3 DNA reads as TGCGCCAGCAGCTTGGCCACTAGCGGGAGAGCCTACGAGCAGTACTTC. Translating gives CASSLATSGRAYEQYF.

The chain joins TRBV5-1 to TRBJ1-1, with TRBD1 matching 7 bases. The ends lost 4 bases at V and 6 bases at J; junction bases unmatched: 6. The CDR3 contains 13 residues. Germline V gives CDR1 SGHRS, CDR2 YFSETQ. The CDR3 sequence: CASSLYRGAEAFF. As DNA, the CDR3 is TGCGCCAGCAGCCTTTACAGGGGCGCTGAAGCTTTCTTT.

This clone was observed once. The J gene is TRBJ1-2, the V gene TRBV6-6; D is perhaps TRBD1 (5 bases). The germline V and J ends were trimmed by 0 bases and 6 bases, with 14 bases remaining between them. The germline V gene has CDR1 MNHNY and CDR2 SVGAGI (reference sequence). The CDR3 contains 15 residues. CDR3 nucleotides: TGTGCCAGCAGTTACTCATCGGGGGAGGGCGATGGCTACACCTTC. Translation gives CASSYSSGEGDGYTF.

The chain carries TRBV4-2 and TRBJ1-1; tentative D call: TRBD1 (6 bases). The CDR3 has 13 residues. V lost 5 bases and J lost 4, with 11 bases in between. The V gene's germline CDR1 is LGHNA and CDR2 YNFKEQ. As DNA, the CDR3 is TGTGCCAGCAGCAACACAGGGTTCACTGAAGCTTTCTTT. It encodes CASSNTGFTEAFF.

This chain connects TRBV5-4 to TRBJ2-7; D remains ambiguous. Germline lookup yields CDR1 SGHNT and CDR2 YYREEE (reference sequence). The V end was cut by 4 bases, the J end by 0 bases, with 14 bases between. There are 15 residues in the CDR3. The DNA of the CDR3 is TGTGCCAGCAGCCAACTCGACAAGAGCTCCTACGAGCAGTACTTC. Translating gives CASSQLDKSSYEQYF.

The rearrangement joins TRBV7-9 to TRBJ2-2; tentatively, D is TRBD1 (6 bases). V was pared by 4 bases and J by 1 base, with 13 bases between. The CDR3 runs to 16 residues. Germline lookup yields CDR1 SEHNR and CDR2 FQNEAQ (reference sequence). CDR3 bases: TGTGCCAGCAGCTCATCCGGGACACTGAACACCGGGGAGCTGTTTTTT. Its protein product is CASSSSGTLNTGELFF.

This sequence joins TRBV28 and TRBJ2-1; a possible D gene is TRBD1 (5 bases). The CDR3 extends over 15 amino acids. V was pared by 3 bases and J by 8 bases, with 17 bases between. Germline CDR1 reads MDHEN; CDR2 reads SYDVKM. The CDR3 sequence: CASSFGQGLSDEQFF. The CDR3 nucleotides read TGTGCCAGCAGTTTTGGGCAGGGCTTATCCGATGAGCAGTTCTTC.

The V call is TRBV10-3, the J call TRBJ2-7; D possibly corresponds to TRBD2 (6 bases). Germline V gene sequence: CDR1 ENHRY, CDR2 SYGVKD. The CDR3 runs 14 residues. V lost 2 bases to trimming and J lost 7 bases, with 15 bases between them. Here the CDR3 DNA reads TGTGCCATCAGTGAGATAACGGGAGAGGGGGAGCAGTACTTC. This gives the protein CAISEITGEGEQYF.

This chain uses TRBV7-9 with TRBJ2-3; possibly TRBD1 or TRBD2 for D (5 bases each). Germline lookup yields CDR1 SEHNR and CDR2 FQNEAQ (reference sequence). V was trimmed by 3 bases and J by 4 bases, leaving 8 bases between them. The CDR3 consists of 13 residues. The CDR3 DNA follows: TGTGCCAGCAGCTTGGGGACGTCAGATACGCAGTATTTT. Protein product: CASSLGTSDTQYF.

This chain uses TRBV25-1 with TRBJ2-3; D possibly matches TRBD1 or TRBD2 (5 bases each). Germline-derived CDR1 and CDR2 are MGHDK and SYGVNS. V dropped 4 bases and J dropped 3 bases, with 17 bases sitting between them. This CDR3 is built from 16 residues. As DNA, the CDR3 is TGTGCCAGCAGTGCGGGGCCCCGGCTTTTGACAGATACGCAGTATTTT. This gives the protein CASSAGPRLLTDTQYF.